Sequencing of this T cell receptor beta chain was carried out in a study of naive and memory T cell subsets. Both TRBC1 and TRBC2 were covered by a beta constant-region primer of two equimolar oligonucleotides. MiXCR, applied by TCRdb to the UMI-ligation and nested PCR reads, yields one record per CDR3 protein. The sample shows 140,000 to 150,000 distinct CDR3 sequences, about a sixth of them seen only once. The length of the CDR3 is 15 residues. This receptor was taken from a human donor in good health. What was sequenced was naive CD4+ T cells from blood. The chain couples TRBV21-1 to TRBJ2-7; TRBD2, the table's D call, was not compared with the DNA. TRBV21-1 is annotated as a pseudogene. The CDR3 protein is CASSKSDKEGYEQYF. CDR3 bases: TGTGCCAGCAGCAAATCGGACAAGGAGGGCTACGAGCAGTACTTC.